This TCR beta chain was sequenced for a study of cytomegalovirus exposure and HLA in healthy donors. Germline lookup yields CDR1 LNHDA and CDR2 SQIVND (reference sequence). CDR3 length: 13 amino acids. The V and J ends lost 4 bases and 9 bases, in that order; junction bases with no gene match: 6. The primer mix had 60 Vbeta and 13 Jbeta primers. Profiling relied on immunoSEQ multiplex PCR, and the TCRdb table lists in-frame clones only, not all of them. The table records fewer than 100,000 clones, over 65% of them present only once. This clone was seen a handful of times. The clonotype originates from a man aged 35-49 years in good health and CMV-seronegative. This chain connects TRBV19 to TRBJ2-1; 7 bases fit TRBD2. Sequencing was performed on PBMCs. The CDR3 protein is CASSTGLVGEQFF. In nucleotides, the CDR3 is TGTGCCAGTAGTACCGGACTAGTCGGTGAGCAGTTCTTC.